Each of the 4 T cell receptor beta chains below was sequenced from the same sample in a study of read filtering for tumor transcriptome and immune sequencing. This library used around 0.4 ug RNA and molecular barcoded adaptors spanning alpha/delta and beta/gamma chains. TCRdb redid the calling of the reads with MiXCR, one entry per CDR3 protein. This table holds 50,000 or so distinct CDR3 sequences, less than 20% found once. Material for sequencing was a population of CD138-negative cells sorted from bone marrow. The receptors come from a donor at least 40 years old with multiple myeloma.

This clonotype came up many times. The V call is TRBV5-1, the J call TRBJ1-1, with TRBD1 identical over 9 bases. Germline V gene data show CDR1 as SGHRS and CDR2 as YFSETQ. The trim removed 5 bases at V and 4 bases at J, leaving 3 bases unmatched. The length of the CDR3 is 13 residues. The CDR3 loop is CASRTGGPTEAFF. CDR3 sequence (DNA): TGCGCCAGCAGGACAGGGGGGCCCACTGAAGCTTTCTTT.

This clonotype has a handful of counts. A much larger clone differs from this one at a single base, so this may be a read error. This chain links TRBV6-2 or TRBV6-3 with TRBJ2-6, with D possibly matching TRBD2 (6 bases). V lost 5 bases and J 4 bases, leaving 12 bases between the germline ends. The CDR3 is made up of 15 amino acids. Germline CDR1 reads MNHEY; CDR2 reads SVGEGT. The CDR3 sequence: CASSPTGRGANVLTF. CDR3 nucleotide sequence: TGTGCCAGCAGTCCTACCGGGAGAGGGGCCAACGTCCTGACTTTC.

At least ten counts were recorded for this clonotype. This CDR3 is CSAYSQGKGYTEAFF. The CDR3 DNA reads as TGCAGTGCTTACTCCCAGGGGAAGGGGTACACTGAAGCTTTCTTT. The chain joins TRBV20-1 to TRBJ1-1; a weak D match, TRBD1 (6 bases). The CDR3 is made up of 15 amino acids. CDR1 and CDR2 (germline): DFQATT, SNEGSKA (reference sequence). Trimming left V 5 bases short and J 3 bases short, with 19 bases between.

This clonotype appeared many times. At one boundary the junction diverges from the germline segment, which might be a read error. This sequence joins TRBV5-1 and TRBJ2-2; TRBD2 might be the D (5 bases). The germline CDR1 and CDR2 sequences are SGHRS and YFSETQ. The CDR3 sequence is 16 residues long. The CDR3 nucleotides read TGCGCCAGCAGGCCCACCTCCGGGATCGGCACCGGGAAGCTGTTTTTT. Translation gives CASRPTSGIGTGKLFF.